A single sample gave rise to the 23 T cell receptor beta chains below, sequenced in a study of breast tumors, draining lymph nodes, adjacent tissues. TCRdb fed the multiplex PCR reads into MiXCR, producing one record per CDR3 protein. The data hold some 120,000 distinct CDR3 sequences, with around 21% observed a single time. Samples came from axillary lymph nodes draining the breast cancer. The sequenced material came from axillary lymph node tissue. The receptors were gathered from a female donor with breast cancer. Some clones in this sample may be carry-over from other donors' samples.

Many counts were recorded for this clonotype. This CDR3 reads CASSPLKLAGVTDTQYF. DNA for the CDR3: TGTGCCAGCAGCCCTCTAAAACTAGCGGGAGTCACAGATACGCAGTATTTT. The chain has TRBV5-5 and TRBJ2-3, with 11 bases that match TRBD2. The CDR3 has 17 amino acids. V shed 4 bases, J shed 2 bases, and the junction held 9 bases outside the gene matches. Germline V gene data show CDR1 as SGHKS and CDR2 as YYEKEE (reference sequence).

Comments on this clonotype: This sequence may be a read error, since a much larger clone differs from it by one base. The chain carries TRBV5-5 and TRBJ1-4, with 8 bases identical to TRBD1. There are 14 residues in the CDR3. V lost 7 bases and J lost 6; bases outside the gene matches: 8. Germline V gene sequence: CDR1 SGHKS, CDR2 YYEKEE (reference sequence). CDR3 DNA sequence: TGTGCCAGCCGTGCGGGGACAGGCTATGAAAAACTGTTTTTT. This codes for CASRAGTGYEKLFF.

Comments on this clonotype: The CDR3 ends on some other residue instead of the conserved phenylalanine or tryptophan, so this is likely a read error. V is TRBV7-9 and J is TRBJ2-7; 9 bases are a match to TRBD2. The CDR3 is 19 residues long. Germline lookup yields CDR1 SEHNR and CDR2 FQNEAQ (reference sequence). Here the CDR3 DNA reads TGTGTCAGCAGCTCCACAGGCGGGGTAGCGGGAGAGGTTCCCTACGAGCAGTACCTC. Encoded protein: CVSSSTGGVAGEVPYEQYL.

This chain links TRBV2 with TRBJ2-5, with D perhaps TRBD1 (6 bases). V lost 4 bases to trimming and J lost 0 bases, with 9 bases between them. From germline, CDR1 is SNHLY and CDR2 FYNNEI. The CDR3 runs to 14 residues. The chain's CDR3 is CASSGGTNQETQYF. The CDR3 DNA is TGTGCCAGCAGTGGAGGGACAAACCAAGAGACCCAGTACTTC.

This clonotype came up many times. CDR3 loop: CASRIRTTMAEQYF. The CDR3 coding sequence is TGTGCCAGCAGAATCAGGACAACAATGGCCGAGCAGTACTTC. The chain carries TRBV2 and TRBJ2-7; maybe TRBD1 (5 bases). The CDR3 is 14 amino acids. Germline lookup yields CDR1 SNHLY and CDR2 FYNNEI. Trimming cost V 6 bases and J 6 bases, with 18 bases left between them.

This clonotype was recorded at least ten times. The CDR3 spells CASSGAGASYNEQFF. DNA of the CDR3: TGTGCCAGCAGCGGAGCGGGAGCGTCCTACAATGAGCAGTTCTTC. The V gene is TRBV9, the J gene TRBJ2-1; 8 bases map to TRBD2. The V gene end was trimmed by 3 bases and the J gene end by 1 base; junction bases not matched to a gene: 3. Germline loops: CDR1 SGDLS, CDR2 YYNGEE. This CDR3 has 15 amino acids.

This clonotype has a count of ten or more. This sequence joins TRBV19 and TRBJ1-2, with D tentatively TRBD1 (6 bases). The CDR3 has 13 amino acids. The germline V and J ends were trimmed by 3 bases and 8 bases, with 13 bases remaining between them. Germline assignment: CDR1 LNHDA and CDR2 SQIVND (reference sequence). The CDR3 nucleotides read TGTGCCAGTAGTATGACAGGACGGGACGGCTACACCTTC. This codes for CASSMTGRDGYTF.

In the case of this clonotype: A much larger clone lies a single base off, so this may be a read error. The chain is built from TRBV10-2 and TRBJ2-5, with 8 positions matching TRBD1. J gave up 2 bases and V 6 bases, and 5 bases lay outside the gene matches. CDR3 size: 14 residues. CDR1 is WSHSY and CDR2 is SAAADI in the germline V gene. In DNA, the CDR3 is TGCGCCAGCAGCCGACAGGGGATGCAAGAGACCCAGTACTTC. Its translation: CASSRQGMQETQYF.

With respect to this clonotype: Since a much larger clone is just one base distant, this may be a read error. This rearrangement joins TRBV30 to TRBJ2-1, with D perhaps TRBD1 (5 bases). Germline V gene data show CDR1 as GTSNPN and CDR2 as SVGIG (reference sequence). This CDR3 has 12 residues. The CDR3 DNA reads as TGTGCCTGGAATGGGCAGGGCTATGAGCAGTCCTTC. As protein: CAWNGQGYEQSF.

This clonotype was recorded a few times. The genes are TRBV28 and TRBJ1-6, with D possibly matching TRBD1 (6 bases). This CDR3 spans 17 amino acids. With 5 bases removed from V and 1 base from J, the gap between germline ends came to 15 bases. Germline lookup yields CDR1 MDHEN and CDR2 SYDVKM. The CDR3 sequence is CASSTIQGGSYNSPLHF. The CDR3 DNA reads TGTGCCAGCAGTACCATACAGGGCGGGTCCTATAATTCACCCCTCCACTTT.

This clonotype was seen many times. The DNA of the CDR3 is TGTGCCAGCTCACCAGGGACATCACAAGAGACCCAGTACTTC. The encoded protein is CASSPGTSQETQYF. The chain has TRBV18 and TRBJ2-5; D perhaps matches TRBD1 (6 bases). Looked up from germline, CDR1 is KGHSH and CDR2 is LQKENI. Trimming removed 2 bases at V and 2 bases at J, with 9 bases between. The CDR3 is made up of 14 amino acids.

In its sample, this clonotype was seen many times. The chain links TRBV20-1 to TRBJ2-2, with D perhaps TRBD2 (6 bases). Germline V gene lookup returns CDR1 DFQATT and CDR2 SNEGSKA (reference sequence). CDR3 size: 16 residues. Trimming shortened V by 0 bases and J by 0 bases, and 11 bases separated the two germline ends. The DNA for the CDR3 is TGCAGTGCTAGAGAATGGGGCGGGGCGAACACCGGGGAGCTGTTTTTT. It encodes CSAREWGGANTGELFF.

There are many counts of this clonotype. The chain links TRBV4-1 to TRBJ2-1; weak D call: TRBD2 (6 bases). Germline CDR1 and CDR2: MGHRA and YSYEKL. The V gene lost 4 bases and the J gene lost 1 base, with 11 bases spanning the gap. This CDR3 is built from 15 residues. The CDR3 nucleotides read TGCGCCAGCAGCCGGGGCGGGAAATCCTACAATGAGCAGTTCTTC. Translating gives CASSRGGKSYNEQFF.

This clonotype came up many times. The chain employs TRBV7-2 and TRBJ2-1; no reliable D call. The CDR3 sequence is 11 residues long. With 7 bases removed from V and 5 bases from J, the gap between germline ends came to 6 bases. The germline V gene encodes CDR1 SGHTA and CDR2 FQGNSA. CDR3 residues: CASTAHNEQFF. The DNA of the CDR3 is TGTGCCAGCACCGCCCACAATGAGCAGTTCTTC.

On this clonotype itself: Given the absence of the conserved phenylalanine or tryptophan at the CDR3 end, a read error is likely. The chain uses TRBV12-3 or TRBV12-4 and TRBJ2-7, with 9 positions matching TRBD1. V lost 4 bases to trimming and J lost 5 bases; unmatched junction nucleotides: 6. The CDR3 is 14 residues long. The CDR3 DNA follows: TGTGCCAGCAGTTCCAACAGGGGGCTCCACGAGCAGTACTCC. Translated: CASSSNRGLHEQYS.

This clonotype has at least ten counts. The chain uses TRBV5-6 and TRBJ2-3, with TRBD1 identical over 7 bases. The germline V gene encodes CDR1 SGHDT and CDR2 YYEEEE. This CDR3 contains 11 residues. The junction had 4 bases not matched to a gene; V was cut back by 3 bases and J by 12 bases. CDR3 in DNA: TGTGCCAGCAGCTCGACAGGGTCTCAGTATTTT. Its translation is CASSSTGSQYF. The complete variable domain, with remaining parts taken from reference TRBV5-6 and TRBJ2-3, reads DAGVTQSPTHLIKTRGQQVTLRCSPKSGHDTVSWYQQALGQGPQFIFQYYEEEERQRGNFPDRFSGHQFPNYSSELNVNALLLGDSALYLCASSSTGSQYFGPGTRLTVL.

As regards this clonotype: A much larger clone differs by one base, so this may be a read error. The conserved phenylalanine or tryptophan is not found at the CDR3 terminus, so this likely reflects a read error. This chain links TRBV5-6 with TRBJ2-7; TRBD2 agrees at 8 bases. Trimming removed 4 bases from V and 3 bases from J; junction bases left unmatched: 9. The V gene's germline CDR1 is SGHDT and CDR2 YYEEEE. This CDR3 is 15 amino acids long. The CDR3 nucleotides read TGTGCCAGCAGCCGCGGAGCGGGAGCGGACTACGAGCAGTACCTC. It encodes CASSRGAGADYEQYL.

Remarks on this clonotype: One base away lies a much larger clone, so this may be a sequencing read error. The V and J genes are TRBV12-3 or TRBV12-4 and TRBJ1-2; D not resolved. V was clipped by 3 bases and J by 7 bases, with 9 bases between them. This CDR3 has 12 residues. The CDR3 nucleotides are TGTGCCAGCAGTTTTAAGAGGGCTGGCTACACCTTC. Amino acid sequence: CASSFKRAGYTF.

This clonotype showed up many times. The J gene is TRBJ2-7, the V gene TRBV4-1, with 9 bases that match TRBD2. CDR1 and CDR2 (germline): MGHRA, YSYEKL. The CDR3 covers 14 residues. Trimming removed 4 bases from V and 7 bases from J; junction bases left unmatched: 8. CDR3 loop: CASSRTSETGEQYF. The CDR3 nucleotides are TGCGCCAGCAGCCGGACTAGCGAGACGGGAGAGCAGTACTTC.

Remarks on this clonotype: At one boundary the junction diverges from the germline segment, which might be a read error. Written as DNA, the CDR3 is TGTGCCAGCGCCTTAGGCAGTCACTACAATGAGCAGCTCTTC. It specifies CASALGSHYNEQLF. The chain links TRBV27 to TRBJ2-1; the D is unclear. The length of the CDR3 is 14 residues. The germline gives CDR1 MNHEY, CDR2 SMNVEV (reference sequence).

In regard to this clonotype: This clone may be a read error of a much larger clone one base away. The chain combines TRBV27 with TRBJ1-4; the D gene is possibly TRBD1 (5 bases). The V end lost 8 bases, the J end lost 4 bases, and 11 bases lay between the germline ends. CDR1 and CDR2 (germline): MNHEY, SMNVEV (reference sequence). The CDR3 sequence is 13 residues long. CDR3 protein: CASGRGRNEKLFF. The CDR3 DNA reads as TGTGCCAGCGGACGGGGACGTAATGAAAAACTGTTTTTT.

This clonotype occurred many times. The chain joins TRBV6-6 to TRBJ2-7; 10 positions agree with TRBD1. The CDR3 has 16 amino acids. Per the germline V gene, CDR1 is MNHNY and CDR2 is SVGAGI (reference sequence). V gave up 6 bases and J gave up 3 bases; unmatched junction bases: 11. The CDR3 bases are TGTGCCAGCAGCAAAACTCCGGGACAGGGGAACTACGAGCAGTACTTC. This translates into CASSKTPGQGNYEQYF.

J is TRBJ2-3 and V is TRBV3-1, with no clear D. The V gene lost 1 base and the J gene lost 1 base, with 6 bases spanning the gap. The CDR3 spans 14 residues. The germline V gene encodes CDR1 LGHDT and CDR2 YNNKEL (reference sequence). This chain's CDR3 is CASSQVTGTDTQYF. In DNA, the CDR3 is TGTGCCAGCAGCCAAGTGACGGGCACAGATACGCAGTATTTT.